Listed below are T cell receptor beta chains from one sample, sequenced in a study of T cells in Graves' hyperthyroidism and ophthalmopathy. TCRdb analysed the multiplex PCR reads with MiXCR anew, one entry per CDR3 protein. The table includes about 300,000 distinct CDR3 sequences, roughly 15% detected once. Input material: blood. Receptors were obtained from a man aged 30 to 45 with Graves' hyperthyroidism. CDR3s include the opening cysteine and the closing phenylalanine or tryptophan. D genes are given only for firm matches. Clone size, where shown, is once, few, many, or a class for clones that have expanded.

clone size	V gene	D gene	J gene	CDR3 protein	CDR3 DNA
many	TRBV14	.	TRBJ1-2	CASSQGSGPYGYTF	TGTGCCAGCAGCCAAGGGTCGGGGCCCTATGGCTACACCTTC
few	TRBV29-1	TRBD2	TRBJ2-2	CSATPGGGGRYTGELFF	TGCAGCGCCACCCCGGGGGGGGGAGGACGCTACACCGGGGAGCTGTTTTTT
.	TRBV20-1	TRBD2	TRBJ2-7	CSERPGLAGDEQYF	TGCAGTGAGCGTCCGGGACTAGCGGGAGACGAGCAGTACTTC
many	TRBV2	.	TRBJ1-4	CASSTQEKLFF	TGTGCCAGCAGTACGCAGGAAAAACTGTTTTTT
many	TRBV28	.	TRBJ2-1	CASRVNLIGNEQFF	TGTGCCAGCAGAGTGAACCTAATAGGCAATGAGCAGTTCTTC
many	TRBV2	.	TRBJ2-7	CASTAYEQYF	TGTGCCAGCACCGCCTACGAGCAGTACTTC
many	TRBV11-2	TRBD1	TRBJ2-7	CASSSPRTGRYEQYF	TGTGCCAGCAGCTCCCCAAGGACAGGGAGGTACGAGCAGTACTTC
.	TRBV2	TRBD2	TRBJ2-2	CASGGEGRLFF	TGTGCCAGCGGGGGGGAGGGACGGCTGTTTTTT
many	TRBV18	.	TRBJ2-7	CASSPGLGGPRGEQYF	TGTGCCAGCTCACCCGGACTCGGAGGGCCTCGTGGCGAGCAGTACTTC
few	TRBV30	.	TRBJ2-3	CAWSTPGGPRSTDTQYF	TGTGCCTGGAGTACCCCAGGAGGCCCCCGGAGCACAGATACGCAGTATTTT
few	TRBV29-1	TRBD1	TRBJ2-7	CSVEVQQGVEQYF	TGCAGCGTTGAAGTACAACAGGGGGTCGAGCAGTACTTC
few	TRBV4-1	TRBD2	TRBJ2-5	CASSQPGDRGLPRETQYF	TGCGCCAGCAGCCAGCCCGGGGATAGGGGACTACCACGGGAGACCCAGTACTTC
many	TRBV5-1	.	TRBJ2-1	CASSLAPDIYNEQFF	TGCGCCAGCAGCTTGGCCCCGGACATATACAATGAGCAGTTCTTC
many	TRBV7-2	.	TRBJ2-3	CASSPGGGTDTQYF	TGTGCCAGCAGCCCTGGGGGCGGCACAGATACGCAGTATTTT
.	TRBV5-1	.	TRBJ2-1	CASSPAQPGYNEQFF	TGCGCCAGCAGTCCCGCACAACCCGGCTACAATGAGCAGTTCTTC
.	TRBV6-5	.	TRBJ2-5	CASSYSIGSETQYF	TGTGCCAGCAGTTACTCGATAGGTTCGGAGACCCAGTACTTC
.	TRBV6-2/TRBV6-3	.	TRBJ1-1	CASSPGAGDGTEAFF	TGTGCCAGCAGCCCCGGGGCCGGGGATGGGACTGAAGCTTTCTTT
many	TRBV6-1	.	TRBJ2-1	CATSAYLERWDNEQFF	TGTGCCACTTCGGCATACCTCGAGCGGTGGGACAATGAGCAGTTCTTC
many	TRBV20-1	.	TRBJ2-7	CSARGSGRIGGQYF	TGCAGTGCTAGAGGGAGCGGGCGGATTGGTGGGCAGTACTTC
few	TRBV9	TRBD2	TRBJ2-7	CASSVGGRGPAYEQYF	TGTGCCAGCAGCGTAGGAGGGAGGGGCCCGGCCTACGAGCAGTACTTC
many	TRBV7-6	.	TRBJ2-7	CASSLRGGTSYEQYF	TGTGCCAGCAGCTTACGGGGCGGGACCTCCTACGAGCAGTACTTC
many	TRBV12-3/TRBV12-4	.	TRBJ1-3	CASSFEGLSGNTIYF	TGTGCCAGCAGTTTCGAGGGGCTCTCTGGAAACACCATATATTTT
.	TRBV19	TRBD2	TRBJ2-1	CASSSGTSGFVEQFF	TGTGCCAGTAGCTCCGGGACTAGCGGGTTCGTGGAGCAGTTCTTC
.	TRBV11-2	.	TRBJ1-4	CASSLQVSEKLFF	TGTGCCAGCAGCTTACAGGTTTCTGAAAAACTGTTTTTT
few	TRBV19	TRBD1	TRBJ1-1	CASSKWQNRGLNTEAFF	TGTGCCAGTAGTAAGTGGCAGAATAGGGGGCTGAACACTGAAGCTTTCTTT
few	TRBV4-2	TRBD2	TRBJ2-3	CASSQGGGRTDTQYF	TGTGCCAGCAGCCAAGGCGGGGGGCGCACAGATACGCAGTATTTT
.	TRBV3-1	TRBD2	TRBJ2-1	CASSQGTSGVYNEQFF	TGTGCCAGCAGCCAAGGGACTAGCGGGGTATACAATGAGCAGTTCTTC
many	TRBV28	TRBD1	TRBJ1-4	CASSLTRTGGNEKLFF	TGTGCCAGCAGTTTAACCCGGACAGGGGGGAATGAAAAACTGTTTTTT
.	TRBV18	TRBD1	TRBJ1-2	CASSVAGTGGSGYTF	TGTGCCAGCTCAGTCGCGGGGACAGGGGGCTCTGGCTACACCTTC
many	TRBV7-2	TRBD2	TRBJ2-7	CASSTGLAVGYEQYF	TGTGCCAGCAGCACGGGACTAGCGGTAGGGTACGAGCAGTACTTC
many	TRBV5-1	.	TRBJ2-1	CASSLSDSSYNEQFF	TGCGCCAGCAGCTTGTCTGACAGCTCCTACAATGAGCAGTTCTTC
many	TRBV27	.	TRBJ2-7	CASSLRPVSYEQYF	TGTGCCAGCAGTTTAAGGCCGGTATCCTACGAGCAGTACTTC
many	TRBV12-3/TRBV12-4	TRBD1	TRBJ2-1	CASRAARGSIYNEQFF	TGTGCCAGCAGGGCTGCCAGGGGGTCGATCTACAATGAGCAGTTCTTC
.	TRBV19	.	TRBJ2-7	CASSLKPRGITEEQYF	TGTGCCAGTAGTTTAAAACCCAGGGGAATAACGGAAGAGCAGTACTTC
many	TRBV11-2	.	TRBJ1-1	CASSSGGMNTEAFF	TGTGCCAGCAGCTCCGGGGGTATGAACACTGAAGCTTTCTTT
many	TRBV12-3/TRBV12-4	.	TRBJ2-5	CASSFSDIQGETQYF	TGTGCCAGCAGTTTTTCTGACATCCAAGGGGAGACCCAGTACTTC